This is a list of T cell receptor beta chains from one sample in a study of shared clonotypes between healthy human individuals. Sequencing was performed with immunoSEQ multiplex PCR; in TCRdb, only in-frame clones are kept and a portion is missing. The data show roughly 570,000 clones, roughly 98% seen once. The sample comprised naive CD8+ T cells sorted from blood. These receptors came from a man in his thirties or forties in good health. CDR3s include the opening cysteine and the closing phenylalanine or tryptophan. The D gene is left open where the match is weak. Clone size is not always given. Where it is, it says once, few, many or a class for expanded clones.

V gene: TRBV5-6
clone size: once
J gene: TRBJ2-1
D gene: NA
CDR3 DNA: TGTGCCAGCAGCCCCGGGTCCTACAATGAGCAGTTCTTC
CDR3 protein: CASSPGSYNEQFF

V gene: TRBV28
clone size: NA
J gene: TRBJ2-7
D gene: TRBD2
CDR3 DNA: TGTGCCAGCAGCTTCGGACTAGCGGAAACCTACGAGCAGTACTTC
CDR3 protein: CASSFGLAETYEQYF

V gene: TRBV7-9
clone size: NA
J gene: TRBJ2-7
D gene: NA
CDR3 DNA: TGTGCCAGCAGCGCTGACTTAACGAACTACGAGCAGTACTTC
CDR3 protein: CASSADLTNYEQYF

V gene: TRBV7-2
clone size: NA
J gene: TRBJ2-2
D gene: NA
CDR3 DNA: TGTGCCAGCAGACTCACCGGGGAGCTGTTTTTT
CDR3 protein: CASRLTGELFF

V gene: TRBV5-8
clone size: NA
J gene: TRBJ1-5
D gene: NA
CDR3 DNA: TGTGCCAGCAGCCCAGGAGGCAATCAGCCCCAGCATTTT
CDR3 protein: CASSPGGNQPQHF

V gene: TRBV29-1
clone size: NA
J gene: TRBJ2-5
D gene: NA
CDR3 DNA: TGCAGCGTTCTTCCAGAGAGCTTGCAGACCCAGTACTTC
CDR3 protein: CSVLPESLQTQYF

V gene: TRBV30
clone size: NA
J gene: TRBJ2-3
D gene: TRBD1
CDR3 DNA: TGTGCCTGGAGTGAAGCAGGGGGATCAGATACGCAGTATTTT
CDR3 protein: CAWSEAGGSDTQYF

V gene: TRBV18
clone size: NA
J gene: TRBJ2-7
D gene: NA
CDR3 DNA: TGTGCCAGCTCACCCCAGACTCTTACTCTCAACTCCTACGAGCAGTACTTC
CDR3 protein: CASSPQTLTLNSYEQYF

V gene: TRBV4-1
clone size: once
J gene: TRBJ1-5
D gene: TRBD1
CDR3 DNA: TGCGCCAGCAGCCAAGATCGGGCAGGGGGACAGCCCCAGCATTTT
CDR3 protein: CASSQDRAGGQPQHF

V gene: TRBV2
clone size: NA
J gene: TRBJ2-2
D gene: NA
CDR3 DNA: TGTGCCAGCTTGAGGGGGTACACCGGGGAGCTGTTTTTT
CDR3 protein: CASLRGYTGELFF

V gene: TRBV6-5
clone size: NA
J gene: TRBJ2-7
D gene: TRBD2
CDR3 DNA: TGTGCCAGCAGTTTCACGACAAGGACTAGGGAGCAGTACTTC
CDR3 protein: CASSFTTRTREQYF

V gene: TRBV15
clone size: NA
J gene: TRBJ2-5
D gene: TRBD1
CDR3 DNA: TGTGCCACCAGCAGTGAACAGGGGAATCAAGAGACCCAGTACTTC
CDR3 protein: CATSSEQGNQETQYF

V gene: TRBV28
clone size: NA
J gene: TRBJ2-7
D gene: NA
CDR3 DNA: TGTGCCAGCAGTTCCCCCTCTGTCGGAATAGGTTACGAGCAGTACTTC
CDR3 protein: CASSSPSVGIGYEQYF

V gene: TRBV7-3
clone size: NA
J gene: TRBJ2-2
D gene: NA
CDR3 DNA: TGTGCCAGCAGCTTAAGACAGAACACCGGGGAGCTGTTTTTT
CDR3 protein: CASSLRQNTGELFF

V gene: TRBV27
clone size: NA
J gene: TRBJ1-2
D gene: NA
CDR3 DNA: TGTGCCAGCAGTTCAGGGGTGGGCTATGGCTACACCTTC
CDR3 protein: CASSSGVGYGYTF

V gene: TRBV15
clone size: NA
J gene: TRBJ2-2
D gene: NA
CDR3 DNA: TGTGCCACCAGCAGAGATTTAGGAAAGGGGGGCACCGGGGAGCTGTTTTTT
CDR3 protein: CATSRDLGKGGTGELFF

V gene: TRBV5-1
clone size: NA
J gene: TRBJ2-1
D gene: NA
CDR3 DNA: TGCGCCAGCAGCTCGGGGTCAGGTTACAATGAGCAGTTCTTC
CDR3 protein: CASSSGSGYNEQFF

V gene: TRBV5-6
clone size: NA
J gene: TRBJ2-7
D gene: NA
CDR3 DNA: TGTGCCATCTACCCAAAGCTGCGGGACAGCTGCTACGAGCAGTACTTC
CDR3 protein: CAIYPKLRDSCYEQYF

V gene: TRBV7-9
clone size: NA
J gene: TRBJ1-1
D gene: NA
CDR3 DNA: TGTGCCAGCAGCTCCTCTCGGGTGTTGAACACTGAAGCTTTCTTT
CDR3 protein: CASSSSRVLNTEAFF

V gene: TRBV5-4
clone size: NA
J gene: TRBJ2-7
D gene: NA
CDR3 DNA: TGTGCCAGCAGCCTTACGATCAGCTACGAGCAGTACTTC
CDR3 protein: CASSLTISYEQYF

V gene: TRBV9
clone size: NA
J gene: TRBJ2-7
D gene: NA
CDR3 DNA: TGTGCCAGCAGCCTCGGACTCCCCCCTGGGGAGCAGTACTTC
CDR3 protein: CASSLGLPPGEQYF

V gene: TRBV6-5
clone size: NA
J gene: TRBJ1-5
D gene: NA
CDR3 DNA: TGTGCCAGCAGCTCGTCGGGGTTCAGCAATCAGCCCCAGCATTTT
CDR3 protein: CASSSSGFSNQPQHF

V gene: TRBV19
clone size: NA
J gene: TRBJ2-7
D gene: NA
CDR3 DNA: TGTGCCAGTAGTATTTCTGGCAGCTCCTACGAGCAGTACTTC
CDR3 protein: CASSISGSSYEQYF

V gene: TRBV29-1
clone size: NA
J gene: TRBJ1-3
D gene: NA
CDR3 DNA: TGCAGCGTTGAATCTTCGCAGGGTGGTGGAAACACCATATATTTT
CDR3 protein: CSVESSQGGGNTIYF

V gene: TRBV7-2
clone size: NA
J gene: TRBJ2-4
D gene: TRBD2
CDR3 DNA: TGTGCCAGCGCGAAACCCCGCGAGCGGGAGGGCGAAAACATTCAGTACTTC
CDR3 protein: CASAKPREREGENIQYF

V gene: TRBV2
clone size: NA
J gene: TRBJ2-7
D gene: NA
CDR3 DNA: TGTGCCAGCATTGGGGGGCAGCCCTACGAGCAGTACTTC
CDR3 protein: CASIGGQPYEQYF

V gene: TRBV27
clone size: NA
J gene: TRBJ1-1
D gene: NA
CDR3 DNA: TGTGCCAGCAGTCAGGACAGTTTCATGAACACTGAAGCTTTCTTT
CDR3 protein: CASSQDSFMNTEAFF

V gene: TRBV28
clone size: NA
J gene: TRBJ2-7
D gene: NA
CDR3 DNA: TGTGCCAGTAAACTGGTAGGGCGGTACGAGCAGTACTTC
CDR3 protein: CASKLVGRYEQYF

V gene: TRBV7-6
clone size: NA
J gene: TRBJ2-7
D gene: NA
CDR3 DNA: TGTGCCAGCAGCGCCGGAACATCCTACGAGCAGTACTTC
CDR3 protein: CASSAGTSYEQYF

V gene: TRBV9
clone size: once
J gene: TRBJ1-2
D gene: NA
CDR3 DNA: TGTGCCAGCAGCGGCGCAGAGGCGGTATATGGCTACACCTTC
CDR3 protein: CASSGAEAVYGYTF

V gene: TRBV6-5
clone size: NA
J gene: TRBJ1-1
D gene: TRBD1
CDR3 DNA: TGTGCCAGCAGTTACCCAGGGGGCACTGAAGCTTTCTTT
CDR3 protein: CASSYPGGTEAFF

V gene: TRBV11-2
clone size: NA
J gene: TRBJ2-1
D gene: TRBD2
CDR3 DNA: TGTGCCAGCAGCCCGCTGGGTGGGACTATACTTCCCTCCTACAATGAGCAGTTCTTC
CDR3 protein: CASSPLGGTILPSYNEQFF

V gene: TRBV6-6
clone size: NA
J gene: TRBJ2-3
D gene: NA
CDR3 DNA: TGTGCCAGCAGTTACTCGAGGGAGATCAGCACAGATACGCAGTATTTT
CDR3 protein: CASSYSREISTDTQYF

V gene: TRBV6-1
clone size: NA
J gene: TRBJ2-5
D gene: NA
CDR3 DNA: TGTGCCAGCAGCGACGATGGGACTCCAGAGACCCAGTACTTC
CDR3 protein: CASSDDGTPETQYF

V gene: TRBV7-2
clone size: NA
J gene: TRBJ1-2
D gene: NA
CDR3 DNA: TGTGCCAGCAGCTTAGAAGTGGGGGATGGAGGCTACACCTTC
CDR3 protein: CASSLEVGDGGYTF

V gene: TRBV4-1
clone size: NA
J gene: TRBJ2-7
D gene: NA
CDR3 DNA: TGCGCCAGCAGCCAACAGGGCAGGAGCTCCTACGAGCAGTACTTC
CDR3 protein: CASSQQGRSSYEQYF

V gene: TRBV18
clone size: NA
J gene: TRBJ1-5
D gene: NA
CDR3 DNA: TGTGCCAGCTCTCTGGACACCTACAATCAGCCCCAGCATTTT
CDR3 protein: CASSLDTYNQPQHF

V gene: TRBV28
clone size: NA
J gene: TRBJ1-4
D gene: NA
CDR3 DNA: TGTGCCAGCATTAACACGGGACATTCGAAAGAAAAACTGTTTTTT
CDR3 protein: CASINTGHSKEKLFF

V gene: TRBV6-4
clone size: NA
J gene: TRBJ2-5
D gene: TRBD2
CDR3 DNA: TGTGCCAGCAGTGAAGACCTAGCGGGAGACTATCCGGCGACCCAGTACTTC
CDR3 protein: CASSEDLAGDYPATQYF

V gene: TRBV14
clone size: NA
J gene: TRBJ1-1
D gene: NA
CDR3 DNA: TGTGCCAGCAGCCACGTCTTCGGTAGGACAGTGAACACTGAAGCTTTCTTT
CDR3 protein: CASSHVFGRTVNTEAFF

V gene: TRBV27
clone size: once
J gene: TRBJ2-3
D gene: NA
CDR3 DNA: TGTGCCAGCAGTTTTTCGGGAGCGGGCACAGATACGCAGTATTTT
CDR3 protein: CASSFSGAGTDTQYF

V gene: TRBV5-1
clone size: once
J gene: TRBJ2-7
D gene: NA
CDR3 DNA: TGCGCCAGCAGCTACCGGGACAACTACGAGCAGTACTTC
CDR3 protein: CASSYRDNYEQYF

V gene: TRBV29-1
clone size: NA
J gene: TRBJ2-1
D gene: NA
CDR3 DNA: TGCAGCGCCGACCGCACCGAGGACAATGAGCAGTTCTTC
CDR3 protein: CSADRTEDNEQFF

V gene: TRBV7-9
clone size: NA
J gene: TRBJ2-5
D gene: TRBD2
CDR3 DNA: TGTGCCAGCAGCTTACCCTTAGCGGGAGCGGGGGAGACCCAGTACTTC
CDR3 protein: CASSLPLAGAGETQYF

V gene: TRBV9
clone size: NA
J gene: TRBJ2-1
D gene: TRBD2
CDR3 DNA: TGTGCCAGCAGCGCCAGGGCGGGAGGCCCCGCCGATGAGCAGTTCTTC
CDR3 protein: CASSARAGGPADEQFF

V gene: TRBV7-8
clone size: NA
J gene: TRBJ2-1
D gene: TRBD2
CDR3 DNA: TGTGCCAGCAGCTTCTCCGCGGGAGCTTACAATGAGCAGTTCTTC
CDR3 protein: CASSFSAGAYNEQFF

V gene: TRBV4-1
clone size: NA
J gene: TRBJ2-2
D gene: TRBD1
CDR3 DNA: TGCGCCAGCAGCCAAGGACAGGGGGCGAATATCGGGGAGCTGTTTTTT
CDR3 protein: CASSQGQGANIGELFF

V gene: TRBV4-2
clone size: NA
J gene: TRBJ1-1
D gene: NA
CDR3 DNA: TGTGCCAGCAGCCAAACGAAGGGAACTGAAGCTTTCTTT
CDR3 protein: CASSQTKGTEAFF

V gene: TRBV5-8
clone size: once
J gene: TRBJ2-3
D gene: NA
CDR3 DNA: TGTGCCAGCAGCCCACGACAAAACACAGATACGCAGTATTTT
CDR3 protein: CASSPRQNTDTQYF

V gene: TRBV25-1
clone size: NA
J gene: TRBJ2-1
D gene: TRBD2
CDR3 DNA: TGTGCCAGCAGTGAATTCGCCGCGGGGGGCTCCTACAATGAGCAGTTCTTC
CDR3 protein: CASSEFAAGGSYNEQFF

V gene: TRBV11-2
clone size: NA
J gene: TRBJ1-1
D gene: TRBD1
CDR3 DNA: TGTGCCAGCAGCTCTAGACAGGGGCCAAACCTAGAAGCTTTCTTT
CDR3 protein: CASSSRQGPNLEAFF

V gene: TRBV19
clone size: NA
J gene: TRBJ2-1
D gene: TRBD2
CDR3 DNA: TGTGCCAGTAGCGTAGCGGGAGGGCCATACAATGAGCAGTTCTTC
CDR3 protein: CASSVAGGPYNEQFF

V gene: TRBV9
clone size: NA
J gene: TRBJ2-7
D gene: NA
CDR3 DNA: TGTGCCAGCAGCGTAGCCATTGGGCCAGGGGGGGAGCAGTACTTC
CDR3 protein: CASSVAIGPGGEQYF